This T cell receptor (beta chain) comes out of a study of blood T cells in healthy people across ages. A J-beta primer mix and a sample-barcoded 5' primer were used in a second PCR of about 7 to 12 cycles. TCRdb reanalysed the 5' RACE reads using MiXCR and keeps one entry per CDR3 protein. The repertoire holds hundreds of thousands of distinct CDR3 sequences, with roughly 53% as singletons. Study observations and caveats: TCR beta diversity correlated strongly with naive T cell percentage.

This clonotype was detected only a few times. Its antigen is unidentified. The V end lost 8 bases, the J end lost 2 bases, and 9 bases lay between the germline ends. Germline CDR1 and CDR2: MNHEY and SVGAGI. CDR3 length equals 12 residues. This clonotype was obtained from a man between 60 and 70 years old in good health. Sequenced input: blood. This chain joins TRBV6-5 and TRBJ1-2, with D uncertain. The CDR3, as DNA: TGTGCCAGCCGGACGCCAAACTATGGCTACACCTTC. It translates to CASRTPNYGYTF.